Listed here are 27 T cell receptor beta chains from one sample, sequenced in a study of T cells in Graves' hyperthyroidism and ophthalmopathy (dated by TCRdb to between 2017 and 2020). Libraries were prepared through multiplex PCR. Sequencer: Illumina HiSeq 2000. The TCR beta CDR3 regions were amplified from RNA transcripts. The TCR CDR3 was subjected to a first round of RT-PCR using the HTBI primer set and the Qiagen OneStep RT-PCR kit. TCRdb trimmed public reads at Q25 via fastp, called clones via MiXCR and kept in-frame beta chains. Records with the same CDR3 protein are collapsed into one entry carrying the most frequent genes and DNA. The sample table records hundreds of thousands of distinct CDR3 sequences; more than 15% of these occur just once. More than 3% of the sample rests with the top ten. Sequenced sample: blood. Receptor source: a woman in her thirties or forties with Graves' ophthalmopathy.

This clonotype was seen many times. The chain has TRBV2 and TRBJ2-7, with D perhaps TRBD2 (6 bases). The CDR3 is 14 residues long. Deletions cut 4 bases from V and 2 bases from J, with 12 bases between. The germline CDR1 and CDR2 sequences are SNHLY and FYNNEI. The CDR3 reads CASSVGGKTYEQYF. The CDR3, as DNA: TGTGCCAGCAGTGTTGGGGGGAAAACCTACGAGCAGTACTTC. Using reference TRBV2 and TRBJ2-7 for the parts outside the CDR3, the full variable domain is EPEVTQTPSHQVTQMGQEVILRCVPISNHLYFYWYRQILGQKVEFLVSFYNNEISEKSEIFDDQFSVERPDGSNFTLKIRSTKLEDSAMYFCASSVGGKTYEQYFGPGTRLTVT.

The J gene is TRBJ1-5, the V gene TRBV2; TRBD1 matches 8 bases. V dropped 3 bases and J dropped 6; count of bases not matched to a gene: 13. This CDR3 region has 17 residues. CDR1 and CDR2 from the germline V gene are SNHLY and FYNNEI. The CDR3, as DNA: TGTGCCAGCAGTGACTTCGATGACAGGGGTTGGGGTCAGCCCCAGCATTTT. Translated: CASSDFDDRGWGQPQHF.

For this clonotype: A much larger clonotype is one base distant, so this may be a read error. The CDR3 bases are TGTGCCGGCAGTTTGGGTCGTCTACGGGCTGGGGCCAACGTCCTGACTTTC. Its protein is CAGSLGRLRAGANVLTF. The rearrangement uses TRBV27 and TRBJ2-6, with D uncertain. Germline values: CDR1 MNHEY, CDR2 SMNVEV (reference sequence). This CDR3 contains 17 residues.

This sequence joins TRBV7-9 and TRBJ1-1; a weak D match, TRBD1 (5 bases). CDR1 and CDR2 (germline): SEHNR, FQNEAQ (reference sequence). The V end was cut by 0 bases, the J end by 6 bases, with 8 bases between. This CDR3 has 13 amino acids. The CDR3 here is CASSLAWGAEAFF. CDR3 coding DNA: TGTGCCAGCAGCTTAGCGTGGGGGGCTGAAGCTTTCTTT.

This clonotype was seen many times. The CDR3 is CASRGDSMNTEAFF. The CDR3 nucleotides read TGTGCCAGCAGAGGAGACTCGATGAACACTGAAGCTTTCTTT. The chain has TRBV2 and TRBJ1-1, with D unresolved. The V gene's germline CDR1 is SNHLY and CDR2 FYNNEI. Deletions cut 6 bases from V and 0 bases from J, with 11 bases between. There are 14 residues in the CDR3.

This clonotype was seen repeatedly, ten times or more. The rearrangement links TRBV11-2 to TRBJ2-1, with D unclear. Germline CDR1 and CDR2: SGHAT and FQNNGV. The length of the CDR3 is 11 residues. Trimming removed 4 bases at V and 10 bases at J, with 8 bases between. CDR3 bases: TGTGCCAGCAGCTCCCATGGGGAGCAGTTCTTC. Amino acid sequence: CASSSHGEQFF.

This clonotype was detected only a few times. The chain is built from TRBV28 and TRBJ2-7, with TRBD1 matching 8 bases. Germline V gives CDR1 MDHEN, CDR2 SYDVKM. The CDR3 runs 16 residues. Trimming cost V 9 bases and J 2 bases; bases outside gene matches: 15. CDR3 coding DNA: TGTGCCAGTCTCCCCGCCGTGGGACAGGAGCCCTACGAGCAGTACTTC. Its translation is CASLPAVGQEPYEQYF.

The table lists this clonotype with a few counts. The chain couples TRBV7-9 to TRBJ1-1, with D unclear. Germline values: CDR1 SEHNR, CDR2 FQNEAQ (reference sequence). The CDR3 runs 13 residues. Trimming removed 3 bases at V and 8 bases at J, with 13 bases between. As DNA, the CDR3 is TGTGCCAGCAGCTTTGAACTGGCAGCCGAAGCTTTCTTT. Translation: CASSFELAAEAFF.

This clonotype was observed at least ten times. The gene calls are TRBV2 and TRBJ1-1; D is possibly TRBD1 (5 bases). Germline values: CDR1 SNHLY, CDR2 FYNNEI. The CDR3 has 14 amino acids. V was trimmed by 7 bases and J by 4 bases, leaving 16 bases between them. The CDR3 protein is CASKERQGRTEAFF. The DNA for the CDR3 is TGTGCCAGCAAGGAAAGGCAGGGACGCACTGAAGCTTTCTTT.

The chain links TRBV5-1 to TRBJ2-2; D gene ambiguous. In germline, CDR1 is SGHRS, CDR2 YFSETQ. Trimming removed 0 bases from V and 6 bases from J, with 9 bases in between. This CDR3 spans 14 amino acids. The CDR3 DNA sequence: TGCGCCAGCAGCTTGGTGGCTACAGCCGGGGAGCTGTTTTTT. Its translation is CASSLVATAGELFF.

This clonotype was detected ten times or more. The chain carries TRBV28 and TRBJ1-1; no firm D call. The CDR3 extends over 13 amino acids. Trimming removed 2 bases from V and 6 bases from J, with 10 bases in between. Germline V lookup: CDR1 MDHEN, CDR2 SYDVKM. The CDR3 sequence: CASSLSVGAEAFF. CDR3 DNA sequence: TGTGCCAGCAGTTTAAGTGTCGGGGCTGAAGCTTTCTTT.

This clonotype was observed many times. The chain employs TRBV5-5 and TRBJ1-1; a possible D gene is TRBD1 (5 bases). Germline V CDR1 and CDR2: SGHKS, YYEKEE (reference sequence). Deletions cut 7 bases from V and 1 base from J, with 14 bases between. The CDR3 consists of 14 residues. The CDR3: CASSLRGTNTEAFF. The CDR3 DNA is TGTGCCAGCTCCCTGAGGGGAACGAACACTGAAGCTTTCTTT.

In its sample, this clonotype was seen many times. The V call is TRBV27, the J call TRBJ1-2, with 9 bases matching TRBD1. CDR1 is MNHEY, CDR2 SMNVEV, per germline (reference sequence). V shed 6 bases, J shed 7 bases, and the junction held 6 bases outside the gene matches. The CDR3 totals 13 residues. The CDR3 sequence: CASRGTGRAGYTF. The CDR3 coding sequence is TGTGCCAGCAGGGGGACAGGGCGGGCTGGCTACACCTTC.

Ten or more counts support this clonotype. V and J are TRBV5-1 and TRBJ1-1, with a possible D match to TRBD1 (6 bases). V was pared by 0 bases and J by 3 bases, with 9 bases between. Germline loops: CDR1 SGHRS, CDR2 YFSETQ. The CDR3 has 14 amino acids. The CDR3 sequence is CASSLGQEHTEAFF. In DNA form, the CDR3 reads TGCGCCAGCAGCTTGGGACAGGAACACACTGAAGCTTTCTTT.

This clonotype was recorded at least ten times. The chain links TRBV19 to TRBJ2-1; the match to TRBD2 covers 10 bases. This CDR3 has 16 amino acids. V was clipped by 10 bases and J by 6 bases; unmatched bases: 15. CDR1 and CDR2 from the germline V gene are LNHDA and SQIVND (reference sequence). CDR3 sequence (DNA): TGTGCCACTCGATCGTCGCTAGCGGGAGTAGTCAATGAGCAGTTCTTC. It yields the protein CATRSSLAGVVNEQFF.

The chain recombines TRBV12-3 or TRBV12-4 with TRBJ2-5, with TRBD2 matching 14 bases. V shed 0 bases, J shed 2 bases, and the junction held 8 bases outside the gene matches. This CDR3 has 19 residues. CDR3 sequence reads: CASSLARGTSGGLQETQYF. The CDR3 DNA reads as TGTGCCAGCAGTTTAGCGCGGGGGACTAGCGGGGGCCTACAAGAGACCCAGTACTTC.

This clonotype was seen at least ten times. CDR3 DNA: TGTGCCACAAGCGGAGGGGATGGCGGGGAGCTGTTTTTT. Protein: CATSGGDGGELFF. This sequence joins TRBV7-6 and TRBJ2-2; the D gene is possibly TRBD2 (6 bases). CDR3 length: 13 amino acids. V was cut by 10 bases and J by 7 bases, with 16 bases left in between. Germline values: CDR1 SGHVS, CDR2 FNYEAQ.

Many counts were recorded for this clonotype. This chain connects TRBV20-1 to TRBJ2-7; 12 positions match TRBD1. This CDR3 is 14 amino acids long. Per germline, CDR1 DFQATT and CDR2 SNEGSKA (reference sequence). Unmatched junction bases numbered 3, after V lost 2 bases and J lost 4 bases. The CDR3 DNA follows: TGCAGTGCTAGACTGGGACAGGGGGCTTACGAGCAGTACTTC. The encoded protein is CSARLGQGAYEQYF.

This clonotype was seen many times. The V gene is TRBV3-1, the J gene TRBJ2-7, with 7 bases that match TRBD2. V trimming: 3 bases; J trimming: 7 bases; junction bases outside the gene matches: 15. Germline lookup yields CDR1 LGHDT and CDR2 YNNKEL (reference sequence). The CDR3 spans 16 residues. The CDR3 sequence is CASSQGPGLPPGEQYF. CDR3 DNA sequence: TGTGCCAGCAGCCAGGGACCGGGACTACCCCCGGGGGAGCAGTACTTC.

This clonotype showed up many times. The V call is TRBV5-1, the J call TRBJ2-3; maybe TRBD2 (6 bases). Germline CDR1 reads SGHRS; CDR2 reads YFSETQ. The CDR3 is made up of 16 amino acids. Trimming removed 3 bases at V and 1 base at J, with 15 bases between. CDR3 DNA sequence: TGCGCCAGCAGCTGGAGCATCGGGGGAGGCACAGATACGCAGTATTTT. This codes for CASSWSIGGGTDTQYF.

The rearrangement joins TRBV20-1 to TRBJ2-2, with D possibly TRBD2 on 5 matching bases. The germline gives CDR1 DFQATT, CDR2 SNEGSKA (reference sequence). The CDR3 sequence is 13 residues long. V was pared by 4 bases and J by 6 bases, with 12 bases between. Written as DNA, the CDR3 is TGCAGTGCTACCCTCCTGGGAGCCGGGGAGCTGTTTTTT. This gives the protein CSATLLGAGELFF.

This clonotype was seen at least ten times. The V and J genes are TRBV2 and TRBJ1-1; 8 positions match TRBD1. Germline lookup yields CDR1 SNHLY and CDR2 FYNNEI. This CDR3 is 16 amino acids long. Unmatched junction bases numbered 7, after V lost 0 bases and J lost 4 bases. The CDR3 protein is CASSEALPGGVTEAFF. The CDR3 DNA reads TGTGCCAGCAGTGAAGCGCTTCCAGGGGGCGTCACTGAAGCTTTCTTT. The full variable domain, its missing parts supplied by reference TRBV2 and TRBJ1-1, is EPEVTQTPSHQVTQMGQEVILRCVPISNHLYFYWYRQILGQKVEFLVSFYNNEISEKSEIFDDQFSVERPDGSNFTLKIRSTKLEDSAMYFCASSEALPGGVTEAFFGQGTRLTVV.

This clonotype was counted only a few times. The rearrangement joins TRBV2 to TRBJ1-6; maybe TRBD1 (5 bases). The CDR3 is 13 residues long. Germline values: CDR1 SNHLY, CDR2 FYNNEI. Deletions cut 6 bases from V and 9 bases from J, with 12 bases between. The CDR3 DNA is TGTGCCAGCAGGCAGGGATGGAGTTCACCCCTCCACTTT. Translated: CASRQGWSSPLHF.

This clonotype has more than one count but fewer than ten. This chain connects TRBV4-1 to TRBJ1-2; TRBD1 agrees at 10 bases. V gave up 1 base and J gave up 8 bases; unmatched junction bases: 4. CDR1 and CDR2 from the germline V gene are MGHRA and YSYEKL. This CDR3 contains 14 residues. CDR3: CASSQVWDRGGYTF. CDR3 nucleotide sequence: TGCGCCAGCAGCCAAGTGTGGGACAGGGGCGGCTACACCTTC.

This clonotype showed up many times. This chain uses TRBV11-2 with TRBJ1-2; TRBD1 is a possible D gene (6 bases). Trimming removed 5 bases from V and 4 bases from J, with 14 bases in between. The V gene's germline CDR1 is SGHAT and CDR2 FQNNGV. This CDR3 contains 14 residues. The CDR3 DNA reads as TGTGCCAGCAGCCCTAACGAGGGGGTCTATGGCTACACCTTC. Its protein product is CASSPNEGVYGYTF.

This clonotype was counted ten times or more. This rearrangement joins TRBV28 to TRBJ2-2; TRBD2 aligns across 11 bases. The germline gives CDR1 MDHEN, CDR2 SYDVKM. Trimming cost V 10 bases and J 5 bases; bases outside gene matches: 18. The CDR3 has 18 residues. CDR3: CATLEVLGSGRETGELFF. The CDR3 DNA reads TGTGCCACCCTTGAGGTGCTCGGTAGCGGGAGGGAGACCGGGGAGCTGTTTTTT.

This clonotype was detected many times. V gene TRBV18 combines with J gene TRBJ2-1; D is possibly TRBD1 (5 bases). Per the germline V gene, CDR1 is KGHSH and CDR2 is LQKENI. V was trimmed by 4 bases and J by 0 bases, leaving 7 bases between them. This CDR3 has 14 residues. CDR3 loop: CASSHRTSYNEQFF. The CDR3, as DNA: TGTGCCAGCTCACACAGGACCTCCTACAATGAGCAGTTCTTC.